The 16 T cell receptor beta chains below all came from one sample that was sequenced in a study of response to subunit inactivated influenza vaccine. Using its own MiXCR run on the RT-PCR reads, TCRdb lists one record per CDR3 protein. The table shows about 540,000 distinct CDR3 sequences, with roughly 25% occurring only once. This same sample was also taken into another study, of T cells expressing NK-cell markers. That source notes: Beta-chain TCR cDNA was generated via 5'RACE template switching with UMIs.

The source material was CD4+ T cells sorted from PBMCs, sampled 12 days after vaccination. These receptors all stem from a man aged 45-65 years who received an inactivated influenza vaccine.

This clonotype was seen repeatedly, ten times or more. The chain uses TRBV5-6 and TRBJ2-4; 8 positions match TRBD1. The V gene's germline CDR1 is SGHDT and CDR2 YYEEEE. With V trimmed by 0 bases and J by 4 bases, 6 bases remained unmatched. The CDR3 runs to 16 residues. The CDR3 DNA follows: TGTGCCAGCAGCTTGGTTTCAGGGGGCTTGAAAAACATTCAGTACTTC. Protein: CASSLVSGGLKNIQYF.

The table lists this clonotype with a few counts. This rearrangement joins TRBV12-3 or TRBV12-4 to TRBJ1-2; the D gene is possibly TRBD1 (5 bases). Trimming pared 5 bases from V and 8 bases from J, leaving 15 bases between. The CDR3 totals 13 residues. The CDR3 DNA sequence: TGTGCCAGCAGTCCCGGGACCCCGCTCGGCTACACCTTC. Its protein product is CASSPGTPLGYTF.

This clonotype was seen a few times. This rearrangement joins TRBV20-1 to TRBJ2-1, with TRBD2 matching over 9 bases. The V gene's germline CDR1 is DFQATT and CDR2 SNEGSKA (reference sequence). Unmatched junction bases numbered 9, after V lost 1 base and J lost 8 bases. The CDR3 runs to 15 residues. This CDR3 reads CSARVFSGRLHEQFF. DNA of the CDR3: TGCAGTGCTAGAGTCTTCAGCGGGAGGTTGCATGAGCAGTTCTTC.

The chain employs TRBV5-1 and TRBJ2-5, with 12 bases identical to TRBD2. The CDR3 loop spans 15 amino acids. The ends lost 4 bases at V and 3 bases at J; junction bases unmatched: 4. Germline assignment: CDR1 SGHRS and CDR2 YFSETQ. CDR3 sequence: CASSVLAGGKETQYF. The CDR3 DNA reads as TGCGCCAGCAGCGTACTAGCGGGGGGCAAAGAGACCCAGTACTTC.

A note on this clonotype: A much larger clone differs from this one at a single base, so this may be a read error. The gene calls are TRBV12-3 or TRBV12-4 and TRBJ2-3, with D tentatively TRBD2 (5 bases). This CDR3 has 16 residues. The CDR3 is CASSPGLAPFTNTQYF. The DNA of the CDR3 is TGTGCCAGCAGTCCCGGACTCGCCCCATTCACAAATACGCAGTATTTT.

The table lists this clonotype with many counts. The CDR3 bases are TGTGCCAGCTTCGGACAGGGGAACACCGGGGAGCTGTTTTTT. This gives the protein CASFGQGNTGELFF. The gene calls are TRBV3-1 and TRBJ2-2; 8 bases map to TRBD1. Germline lookup yields CDR1 LGHDT and CDR2 YNNKEL (reference sequence). CDR3 length: 14 residues. V lost 8 bases, J lost 1 base, and 3 bases stayed unmatched.

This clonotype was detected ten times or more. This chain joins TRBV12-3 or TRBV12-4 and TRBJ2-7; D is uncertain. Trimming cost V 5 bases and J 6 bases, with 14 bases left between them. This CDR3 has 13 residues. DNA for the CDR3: TGTGCCAGCAGTACCGGGCGCGTGGGCGAGCAGTACTTC. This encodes CASSTGRVGEQYF.

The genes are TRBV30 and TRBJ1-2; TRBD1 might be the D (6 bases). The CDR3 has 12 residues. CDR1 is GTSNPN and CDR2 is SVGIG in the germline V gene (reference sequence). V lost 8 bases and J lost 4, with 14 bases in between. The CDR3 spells CASEGQFYGYTF. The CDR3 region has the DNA TGTGCCAGCGAAGGACAGTTCTATGGCTACACCTTC.

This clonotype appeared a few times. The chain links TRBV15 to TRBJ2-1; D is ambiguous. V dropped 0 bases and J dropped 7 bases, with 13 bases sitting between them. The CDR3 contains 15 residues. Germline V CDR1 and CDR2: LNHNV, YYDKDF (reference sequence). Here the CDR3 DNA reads TGTGCCACCAGCAGAGAGGACCGAATCGGGAATGAGCAGTTCTTC. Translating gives CATSREDRIGNEQFF.

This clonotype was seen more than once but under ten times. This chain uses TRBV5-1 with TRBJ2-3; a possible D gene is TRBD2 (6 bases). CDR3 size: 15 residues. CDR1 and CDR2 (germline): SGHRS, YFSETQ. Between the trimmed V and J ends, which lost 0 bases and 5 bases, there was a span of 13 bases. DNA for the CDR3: TGCGCCAGCAGCTTGGGTGGAGGGCAGAGAGATACGCAGTATTTT. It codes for CASSLGGGQRDTQYF.

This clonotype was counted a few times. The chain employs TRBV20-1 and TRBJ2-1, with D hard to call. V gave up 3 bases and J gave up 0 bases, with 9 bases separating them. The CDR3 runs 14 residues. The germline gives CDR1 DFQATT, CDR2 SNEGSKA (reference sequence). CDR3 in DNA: TGCAGTGCTAGTGGCCTCAGCTCCTACAATGAGCAGTTCTTC. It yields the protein CSASGLSSYNEQFF.

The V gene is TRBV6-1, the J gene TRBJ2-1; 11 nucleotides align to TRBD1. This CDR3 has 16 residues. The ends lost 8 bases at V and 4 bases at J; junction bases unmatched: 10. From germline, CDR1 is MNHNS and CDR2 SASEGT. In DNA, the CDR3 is TGTGCCAGCGGGCGGATCGGGACAGGGGGGTACAATGAGCAGTTCTTC. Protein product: CASGRIGTGGYNEQFF.

The CDR3 DNA reads as TGCGCCAGCAGCCAAAGGCCGCTGACAGGGATAGTTGAAGCTTTCTTT. Its translation: CASSQRPLTGIVEAFF. This chain uses TRBV4-3 with TRBJ1-1, with TRBD1 identical over 7 bases. CDR1 is LGHNA, CDR2 YSLEER, per germline. CDR3 length equals 16 residues. J was trimmed by 7 bases and V by 2 bases; bases with no gene match: 13.

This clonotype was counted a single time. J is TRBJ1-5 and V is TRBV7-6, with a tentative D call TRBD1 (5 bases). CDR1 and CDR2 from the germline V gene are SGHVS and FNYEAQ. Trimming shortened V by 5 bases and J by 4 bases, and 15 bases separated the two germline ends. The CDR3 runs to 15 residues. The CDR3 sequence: CASSLAQGANQPQHF. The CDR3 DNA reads TGTGCCAGCAGCCTGGCCCAGGGAGCTAATCAGCCCCAGCATTTT.

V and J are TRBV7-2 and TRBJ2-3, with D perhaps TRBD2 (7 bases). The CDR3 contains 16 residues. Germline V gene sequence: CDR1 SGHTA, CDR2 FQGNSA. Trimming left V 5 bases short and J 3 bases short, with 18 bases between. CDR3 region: CASSPGRGRGTDTQYF. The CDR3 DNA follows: TGTGCCAGCAGCCCCGGGCGGGGGCGAGGGACAGATACGCAGTATTTT.

CDR3 in DNA: TGTGCCAGCAGCAAGACTAGCGGGAGGATAGAGACCCAGTACTTC. Translation: CASSKTSGRIETQYF. The V gene is TRBV7-2, the J gene TRBJ2-5, with 13 bases identical to TRBD2. The V gene end was trimmed by 5 bases and the J gene end by 4 bases; junction bases not matched to a gene: 4. Looked up from germline, CDR1 is SGHTA and CDR2 is FQGNSA. The CDR3 consists of 15 residues.